This passage covers 10 T cell receptor beta chains from one sample sequenced in a study of memory CD4+ T cells and cytomegalovirus serostatus. Single viable CD3+CD4+CD8-CD45RO+ cells were sorted as the memory CD4+ T cells. The table came from immunoSEQ multiplex PCR; TCRdb's copy has only in-frame clones and leaves some out. Of about 50,000 clones in the sample, 70% to 85% were seen once. The sequencing sample was made of memory CD4+ T cells from blood. These receptors all come from an adult in good health and CMV-seronegative.

As to this clone: A junction end diverges from the germline sequence, so it may reflect a read error. CDR3 sequence (DNA): TGCAGCGTCGAAGGGACAGGGCTCACCGGGGAGCTGTTTTTT. It is translated as CSVEGTGLTGELFF. The rearrangement joins TRBV29-1 to TRBJ2-2; 9 nucleotides align to TRBD1. The germline gives CDR1 SQVTM, CDR2 ANQGSEA. The length of the CDR3 is 14 residues.

The chain is built from TRBV19 and TRBJ2-7; D remains unclear. Trimming pared 4 bases from V and 9 bases from J, leaving 16 bases between. Germline values: CDR1 LNHDA, CDR2 SQIVND (reference sequence). CDR3 length: 13 residues. CDR3 nucleotides: TGTGCCAGTAGTAGAGGTCACATGAACCCGCAGTACTTC. This sequence encodes CASSRGHMNPQYF.

The V gene is TRBV7-9, the J gene TRBJ2-7; possibly TRBD1 for D (7 bases). The CDR3 extends over 15 amino acids. CDR1 and CDR2 (germline): SEHNR, FQNEAQ (reference sequence). Trimming pared 1 base from V and 4 bases from J, leaving 14 bases between. CDR3 sequence reads: CASSLVPGGNYEQYF. The CDR3 DNA reads as TGTGCCAGCAGCTTAGTGCCAGGGGGGAATTACGAGCAGTACTTC.

This chain links TRBV29-1 with TRBJ2-3; TRBD1 or TRBD2 may be the D gene (6 bases each). This CDR3 comprises 14 residues. V shed 3 bases and J shed 0 bases, with 10 bases lying between them. Germline-derived CDR1 and CDR2 are SQVTM and ANQGSEA. The CDR3 DNA follows: TGCAGCGTTGACGGGGGCCTCAGCACAGATACGCAGTATTTT. It codes for CSVDGGLSTDTQYF.

V usage is TRBV7-9 and J usage is TRBJ2-7, with a tentative D call TRBD1 (7 bases). The CDR3 has 14 residues. In germline, CDR1 is SEHNR, CDR2 FQNEAQ (reference sequence). The V end lost 3 bases, the J end lost 5 bases, and 14 bases lay between the germline ends. This CDR3 reads CASSLQGGWDEQYF. Written as DNA, the CDR3 is TGTGCCAGCAGCTTGCAGGGGGGCTGGGACGAGCAGTACTTC.

This chain connects TRBV21-1 to TRBJ2-3; TRBD1, as called in the table, went unchecked against the DNA. TRBV21-1 is listed as a pseudogene. There are 14 residues in the CDR3. The CDR3 DNA reads TGTGCCAGCAGCAGCGGACAGGTCCCAGATACGCAGTATTTT. This sequence encodes CASSSGQVPDTQYF.

This chain joins TRBV4-1 and TRBJ2-3; the D gene is possibly TRBD2 (7 bases). The CDR3 extends over 16 amino acids. Germline CDR1 and CDR2: MGHRA and YSYEKL. Between the trimmed V and J ends, which lost 4 bases and 3 bases, there was a span of 17 bases. The CDR3 nucleotides read TGCGCCAGCAGCCCTCACGGGGGGCTGAAGACAGATACGCAGTATTTT. Protein: CASSPHGGLKTDTQYF.

CDR3 residues: CASSFPAGGLGDTQYF. The CDR3 nucleotides read TGCGCCAGCAGCTTCCCAGCGGGGGGGCTGGGAGATACGCAGTATTTT. V is TRBV5-1 and J is TRBJ2-3; 10 nucleotides line up with TRBD2. V gave up 2 bases and J gave up 5 bases; unmatched junction bases: 8. This CDR3 region has 16 residues. Germline V gene sequence: CDR1 SGHRS, CDR2 YFSETQ. The whole variable domain, filled in from reference TRBV5-1 and TRBJ2-3, reads KAGVTQTPRYLIKTRGQQVTLSCSPISGHRSVSWYQQTPGQGLQFLFEYFSETQRNKGNFPGRFSGRQFSNSRSEMNVSTLELGDSALYLCASSFPAGGLGDTQYFGPGTRLTVL.

The CDR3 nucleotides are TGTGCCAGCAGTCCCACCGGGTCTGATGAGCAGTTCTTC. It specifies CASSPTGSDEQFF. The J gene is TRBJ2-1, the V gene TRBV6-5; D uncertain. Between the trimmed V and J ends, which lost 5 bases and 8 bases, there was a span of 13 bases. Germline loops: CDR1 MNHEY, CDR2 SVGAGI. This CDR3 has 13 amino acids.

This chain uses TRBV9 with TRBJ1-2; 12 nucleotides align to TRBD1. The V gene end was trimmed by 3 bases and the J gene end by 4 bases; junction bases not matched to a gene: 10. The CDR3 extends over 17 amino acids. Looked up from germline, CDR1 is SGDLS and CDR2 is YYNGEE. CDR3 sequence: CASSEGQGANLVYGYTF. In DNA, the CDR3 is TGTGCCAGCAGCGAGGGACAGGGGGCAAACCTAGTCTATGGCTACACCTTC.